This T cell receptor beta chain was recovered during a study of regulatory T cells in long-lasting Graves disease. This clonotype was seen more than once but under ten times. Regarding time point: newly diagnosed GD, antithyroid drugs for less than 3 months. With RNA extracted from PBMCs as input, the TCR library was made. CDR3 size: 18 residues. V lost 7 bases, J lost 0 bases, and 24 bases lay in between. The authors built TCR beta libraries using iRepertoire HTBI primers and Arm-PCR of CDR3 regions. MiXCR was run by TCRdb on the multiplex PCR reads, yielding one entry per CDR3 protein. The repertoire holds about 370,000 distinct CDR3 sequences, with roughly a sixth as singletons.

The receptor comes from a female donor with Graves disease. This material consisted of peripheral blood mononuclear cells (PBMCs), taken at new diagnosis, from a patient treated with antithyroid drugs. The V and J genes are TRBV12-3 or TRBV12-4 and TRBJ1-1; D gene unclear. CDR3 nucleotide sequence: TGTGCCAGCACCCTAAAACAAACGATGCTGGGCTTGAACACTGAAGCTTTCTTT. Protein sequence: CASTLKQTMLGLNTEAFF.